This TCR beta chain was sequenced for a study of T cell responses to AZD1222 COVID-19 vaccine (dated by TCRdb to the early 2020s). Background for the entire study: TCR sequencing was performed for over 230 trial participants, of whom roughly 200 were given two doses of AZD1222 and approximately 25 were given two doses of MenACWY control vaccine. Trial participants were enrolled into age subgroups of 18-55, 56-69 and 70-plus years, which contained about 150, 27 and 61 TCR-sequenced participants, respectively. Beyond this particular receptor, the publication reports: Only five or six AZD1222 recipients were SARS-CoV-2 seropositive at baseline, limiting conclusions about previously exposed vaccinees. Epitopes outside the regions mutated in the B.1.351 and B.1.1.7 variants were reportedly recognized by nearly half of the unique spike-specific TCRs. Because no day 14 peak-response samples were available, the repertoires could be characterized only after the peak T cell response. Participants were mostly white British and included more females than males, and it was suggested by the authors that clonal diversity may have been underestimated. After two AZD1222 doses, both the breadth and the depth of spike-specific TCRs were significantly higher than at day 0 and than in MenACWY recipients. The vaccine-associated CD4 TCRs covered the entire spike protein, and the dominant responses fell in regions 160-218 and 743-854. In the small 56-69-year group, the increase in depth fell short of significance, most likely because of low power.

On this clone: The antigen it recognizes is unknown. Per-base quality was not reported, and no clone a single base away is much larger than it.

CDR3 length: 16 amino acids, cysteine to phenylalanine. Only the CDR3 part of the read is kept: 48 bases, read in frame from the first base. Reading the germline V gene gives CDR1 LGHNT and CDR2 FRNRAP. V is reduced by 1 base and J by 1 base, leaving a spacing of 10 bases between them. The CDR3 regions of human TCRbeta chains were analyzed by immunosequencing. As for the authors' bioinformatics: Repertoire TCRs were matched against a reference library of SARS-CoV-2-specific TCRs generated with the MIRA antigen-specificity platform. Breadth was defined as the fraction of unique TCRs that were SARS-CoV-2-associated. Depth was defined as the fraction of total T cells that were SARS-CoV-2-associated. Using the MIRA data, each spike-specific TCR was mapped to the spike region that the TCR reacts to and placed in a CD4 or CD8 class. Log10-transformed breadth and depth values were compared by one-way ANOVA with Sidak's multiple comparisons tests. TCRdb retrieved this table from immuneACCESS and kept in-frame rearrangements only. Not all clones are present; in checked studies, unresolved V genes account for under half, and no reason is known for the remainder. V, J and clone size reflect that table, while D and trimming were determined from the DNA. The sample contains some 110,000 clones, approximately 89% of them found a single time. The ten largest clones add up to roughly two fifths of the sample.

In light of the paper, this sample's time point label describes: about 28 days (+/-7) after the second vaccine dose. AZD1222 recipients whose second dose came at about 4 weeks and those whose second dose came at about 12 weeks were combined into one group, since spike-specific TCR depth and breadth did not differ between the two schedules. Vaccinee samples were obtained from the UK trials COV001 and COV002, which included a single-blind randomized controlled phase 2/3 trial of AZD1222 (ChAdOx1 nCoV-19) in healthy adults. Trial participant PBMC samples were collected at day 0 and day 28 after the second dose for TCRbeta chain sequencing.

The chain joins TRBV12-5 to TRBJ2-2; no D gene call is confident. The source material was peripheral blood, sampled 28 days after the second AZD1222 dose. The sequence came from an adult who received the AZD1222 COVID-19 vaccine. The CDR3 region reads CASGLGSPLNTGELFF. The DNA is as follows: TGTGCTAGTGGTTTGGGTTCCCCCCTGAACACCGGGGAGCTGTTTTTT.